The rows below give T cell receptor beta chains drawn from one sample of a study of cytomegalovirus exposure and HLA in healthy donors. TCRdb keeps only in-frame clones here, not all; method: immunoSEQ multiplex PCR. In the table there are under 150,000 clones, around 78% of which are singletons. The sequencing input was PBMCs. These receptor sequences come from a woman aged 50 to 65 in good health and CMV-seronegative. Each CDR3 is given with its conserved first and last residue. The order of the fields is V gene, J gene, D gene, CDR3 protein. A D gene is named only where the DNA matches it firmly.

>TRBV25-1|TRBJ2-2|TRBD2
CASSEYAGENTGELFF
>TRBV19|TRBJ2-2|TRBD1
CASLHRGIGELFF
>TRBV18|TRBJ1-1|-
CASSPGFQENTEAFF
>TRBV6-4|TRBJ1-2|-
CASRGPGSGYTF
>TRBV7-8|TRBJ2-7|TRBD2
CASSSIAGAAEQYF
>TRBV11-3|TRBJ1-1|-
CASATGPNTEAFF
>TRBV5-4|TRBJ2-1|TRBD2
CASSPPGKRENNEQFF
>TRBV25-1|TRBJ2-5|-
CASSDGRGQETQYF
>TRBV19|TRBJ1-5|TRBD1
CASRTGLYSNQPQHF
>TRBV13|TRBJ1-3|-
CASSLWGAGNTIYF
>TRBV7-3|TRBJ2-5|-
CASSLGPQETQYF
>TRBV7-2|TRBJ1-1|-
CASSQVGTEAFF
>TRBV4-2|TRBJ2-7|TRBD2
CASSQSPGTSLCEQYF
>TRBV29-1|TRBJ1-1|TRBD1
CSAYPLGQGAWNTEAFF
>TRBV7-8|TRBJ1-2|-
CASSLFEGTDYGYTF
>TRBV15|TRBJ2-7|-
CATSREASSYEQYF
>TRBV9|TRBJ2-7|TRBD1
CASSVGQGKIYEQYF